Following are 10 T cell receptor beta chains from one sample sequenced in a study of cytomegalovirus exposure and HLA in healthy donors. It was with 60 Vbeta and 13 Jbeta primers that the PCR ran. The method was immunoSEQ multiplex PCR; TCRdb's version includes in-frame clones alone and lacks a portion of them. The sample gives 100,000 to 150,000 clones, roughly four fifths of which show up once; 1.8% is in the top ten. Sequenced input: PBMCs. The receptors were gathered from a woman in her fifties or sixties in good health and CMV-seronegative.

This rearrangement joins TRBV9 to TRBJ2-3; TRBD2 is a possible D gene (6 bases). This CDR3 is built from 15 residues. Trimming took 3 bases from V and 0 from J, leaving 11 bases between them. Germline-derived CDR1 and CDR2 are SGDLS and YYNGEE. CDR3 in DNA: TGTGCCAGCAGCGGTACCGGGACTAGCACAGATACGCAGTATTTT. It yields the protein CASSGTGTSTDTQYF.

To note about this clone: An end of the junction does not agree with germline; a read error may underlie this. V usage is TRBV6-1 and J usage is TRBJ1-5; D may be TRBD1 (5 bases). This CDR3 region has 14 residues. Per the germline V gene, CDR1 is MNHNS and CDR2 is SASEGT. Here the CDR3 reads CASTLGDSGQPQNF. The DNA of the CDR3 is TGTGCCAGCACCCTAGGGGACTCCGGTCAGCCCCAGAATTTT.

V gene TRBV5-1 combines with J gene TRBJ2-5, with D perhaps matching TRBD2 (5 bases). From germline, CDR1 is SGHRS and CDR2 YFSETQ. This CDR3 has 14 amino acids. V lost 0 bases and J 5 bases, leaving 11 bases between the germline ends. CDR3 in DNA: TGCGCCAGCAGCTTGGATCGCAGGAGGGAGACCCAGTACTTC. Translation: CASSLDRRRETQYF.

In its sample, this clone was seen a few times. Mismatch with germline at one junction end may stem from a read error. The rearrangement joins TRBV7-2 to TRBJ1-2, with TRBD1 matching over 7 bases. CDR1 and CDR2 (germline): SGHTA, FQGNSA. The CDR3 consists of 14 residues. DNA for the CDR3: TGTGCCAGCAGCTTAGCACCCACGGGACAGACAGTCCTCTTC. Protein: CASSLAPTGQTVLF.

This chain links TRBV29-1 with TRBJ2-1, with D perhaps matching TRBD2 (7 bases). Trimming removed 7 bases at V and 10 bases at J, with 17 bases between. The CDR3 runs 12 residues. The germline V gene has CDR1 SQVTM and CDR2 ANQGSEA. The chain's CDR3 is CSGEDGGGEQFF. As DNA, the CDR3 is TGCAGCGGGGAGGATGGCGGGGGCGAGCAGTTCTTC.

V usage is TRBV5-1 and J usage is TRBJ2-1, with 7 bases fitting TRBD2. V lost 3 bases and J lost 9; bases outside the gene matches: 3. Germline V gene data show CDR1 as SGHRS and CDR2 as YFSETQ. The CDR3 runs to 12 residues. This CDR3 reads CASSSLASEQFF. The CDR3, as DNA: TGCGCCAGCAGCTCACTAGCGAGTGAGCAGTTCTTC.

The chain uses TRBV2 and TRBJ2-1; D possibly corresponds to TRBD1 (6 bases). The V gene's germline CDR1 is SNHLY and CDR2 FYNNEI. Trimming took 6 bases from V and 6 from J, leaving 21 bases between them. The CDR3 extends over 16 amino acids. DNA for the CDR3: TGTGCCAGCAGCATGGCCCAGGGACAAAGGGCCAATGAGCAGTTCTTC. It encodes CASSMAQGQRANEQFF.

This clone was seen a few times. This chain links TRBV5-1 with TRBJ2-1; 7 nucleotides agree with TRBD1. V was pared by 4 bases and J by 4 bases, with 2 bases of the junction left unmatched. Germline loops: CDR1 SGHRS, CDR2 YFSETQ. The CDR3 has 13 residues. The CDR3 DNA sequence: TGCGCCAGCAGCAAACAGGGGTACAATGAGCAGTTCTTC. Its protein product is CASSKQGYNEQFF.

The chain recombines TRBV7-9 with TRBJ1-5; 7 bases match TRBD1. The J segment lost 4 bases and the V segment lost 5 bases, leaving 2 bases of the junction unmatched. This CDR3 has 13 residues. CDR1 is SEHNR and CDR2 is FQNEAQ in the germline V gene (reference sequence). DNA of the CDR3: TGTGCCAGCAGCCGGGGACAGAATCAGCCCCAGCATTTT. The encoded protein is CASSRGQNQPQHF.

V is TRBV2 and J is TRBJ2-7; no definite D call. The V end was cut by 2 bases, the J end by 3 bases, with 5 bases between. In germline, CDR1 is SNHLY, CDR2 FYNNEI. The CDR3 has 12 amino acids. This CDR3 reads CASSENSYEQYF. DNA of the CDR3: TGTGCCAGCAGTGAAAACAGCTACGAGCAGTACTTC.